Listed below are T cell receptor beta chains from one sample, sequenced in a study of metastatic and nonmetastatic thyroid tumors. TCRdb redid the clone calls on the PCR reads using MiXCR. The table shows about 39,000 clones, with around a fifth occurring only once. The sequencing sample was made of blood. The receptors shown here come from a female donor with papillary thyroid cancer or a benign thyroid nodule (not recorded which). Some clones in this sample may be carry-over from other donors' samples. Each CDR3 is given with its conserved first and last residue. The order of the fields is V gene, clone size, J gene, D gene, CDR3 protein, CDR3 DNA. The D gene is left open where the match is weak. A clone size is listed for some rows: how often the clone was seen (once, few, many), or a class if it is expanded.

>TRBV6-5|many|TRBJ2-5|.
CASSYGRQSETQYF
TGTGCCAGCAGTTACGGCCGACAAAGCGAGACCCAGTACTTC
>TRBV7-9|many|TRBJ1-1|.
CASSLRSGAEAFF
TGTGCCAGCAGCTTACGTTCCGGGGCTGAAGCTTTCTTT
>TRBV7-3|.|TRBJ2-3|.
CASSSTVSTDTQYF
TGTGCCAGCAGCTCGACGGTTAGCACAGATACGCAGTATTTT
>TRBV12-5|large|TRBJ2-3|.
CASGPGSITDTQYF
TGTGCTAGTGGTCCCGGTTCCATCACAGATACGCAGTATTTT
>TRBV6-2/TRBV6-3|medium-sized|TRBJ2-4|TRBD1
CASSRGFTGGRAKNIQYF
TGTGCCAGCAGTAGGGGTTTTACAGGGGGGCGAGCCAAAAACATTCAGTACTTC
>TRBV19|.|TRBJ2-5|TRBD1
CASSMGQKQETQYF
TGTGCCAGTAGTATGGGACAGAAACAAGAGACCCAGTACTTC
>TRBV20-1|many|TRBJ1-5|.
CSARDQGVRQPQHF
TGCAGTGCTAGAGATCAAGGGGTACGACAGCCCCAGCATTTT
>TRBV6-1|.|TRBJ2-7|.
CASISSPSWEQYF
TGTGCCAGCATCTCCTCTCCCTCGTGGGAGCAGTACTTC
>TRBV6-2/TRBV6-3|many|TRBJ2-3|.
CASSYVRTGGDTQYF
TGTGCCAGCAGTTACGTCCGTACTGGTGGAGATACGCAGTATTTT
>TRBV5-6|many|TRBJ2-1|TRBD1
CASSPTAGQGRFF
TGTGCCAGCAGCCCAACGGCCGGACAGGGACGGTTCTTC
>TRBV11-2|many|TRBJ2-1|TRBD2
CASSLGLAGVTEQFF
TGTGCCAGCAGCTTAGGGCTAGCGGGAGTCACTGAGCAGTTCTTC
>TRBV28|many|TRBJ1-6|.
CASSLGGQSYNSPLHF
TGTGCCAGCTCACTAGGGGGTCAGTCCTATAATTCACCCCTCCACTTT
>TRBV4-2|many|TRBJ1-5|.
CASSQEDRNNQPQHF
TGTGCCAGCAGCCAAGAGGACAGAAACAATCAGCCCCAGCATTTT
>TRBV7-9|many|TRBJ2-1|TRBD1
CASTGQGNEQFF
TGTGCCAGCACCGGACAGGGGAATGAGCAGTTCTTC
>TRBV5-1|few|TRBJ2-7|TRBD1
CASSLGYSGGEKQYF
TGCGCCAGCAGCTTGGGGTATTCAGGGGGCGAGAAGCAGTACTTC
>TRBV11-1|.|TRBJ1-3|.
CASSSVRDGNTIYF
TGTGCCAGCAGCTCGGTCAGAGATGGAAACACCATATATTTT
>TRBV6-5|few|TRBJ1-2|TRBD1
CASSYRSQGAYYGYTF
TGTGCCAGCAGTTACCGATCACAGGGGGCCTACTATGGCTACACCTTC
>TRBV28|medium-sized|TRBJ1-6|.
CASSRDQNSPLHF
TGTGCCAGCAGCCGGGACCAGAATTCACCCCTCCACTTT
>TRBV28|.|TRBJ1-1|.
CASMPAMNTEAFF
TGTGCCAGCATGCCCGCTATGAACACTGAAGCTTTCTTT
>TRBV7-6|.|TRBJ2-1|.
CASSLTGNEQFF
TGTGCCAGCAGCTTAACGGGCAATGAGCAGTTCTTC
>TRBV28|many|TRBJ1-1|.
CASSRGTEAFF
TGTGCCAGCAGTCGGGGCACTGAAGCTTTCTTT
>TRBV28|.|TRBJ1-1|.
CASTHGTGGTEAFF
TGTGCCAGCACCCACGGGACGGGGGGAACTGAAGCTTTCTTT
>TRBV11-2|.|TRBJ1-1|TRBD1
CASSLDRGFSGNTEAFF
TGTGCCAGCAGCCTCGACAGGGGATTTTCAGGAAACACTGAAGCTTTCTTT
>TRBV29-1|many|TRBJ2-2|.
CSVELVQSVTGELFF
TGCAGCGTTGAACTGGTCCAGAGCGTTACCGGGGAGCTGTTTTTT
>TRBV11-2|many|TRBJ2-7|.
CASSSPPRTFSYEQYF
TGTGCCAGCAGCTCTCCGCCCCGAACCTTCAGCTACGAGCAGTACTTC
>TRBV18|.|TRBJ2-3|TRBD1
CASSPRQGAQDTQYF
TGTGCCAGCTCACCACGTCAGGGGGCGCAGGATACGCAGTATTTT
>TRBV6-6|medium-sized|TRBJ2-7|TRBD2
CASSYPKAGPSYEQYF
TGTGCCAGCAGTTACCCCAAAGCGGGGCCTTCCTACGAGCAGTACTTC
>TRBV10-1|few|TRBJ2-7|.
CASSDAGTGEQYF
TGCGCCAGCAGTGATGCCGGGACTGGTGAGCAGTACTTC
>TRBV27|many|TRBJ1-5|.
CASSWTAAGQPQHF
TGTGCCAGCAGTTGGACTGCAGCTGGTCAGCCCCAGCATTTT
>TRBV25-1|.|TRBJ2-7|.
CASSEYLGPPGVLEQYF
TGTGCCAGCAGTGAATATCTAGGACCCCCGGGGGTGTTGGAGCAGTACTTC
>TRBV18|many|TRBJ2-6|.
CASSPTPGANVLTF
TGTGCCAGCTCACCAACTCCTGGGGCCAACGTCCTGACTTTC